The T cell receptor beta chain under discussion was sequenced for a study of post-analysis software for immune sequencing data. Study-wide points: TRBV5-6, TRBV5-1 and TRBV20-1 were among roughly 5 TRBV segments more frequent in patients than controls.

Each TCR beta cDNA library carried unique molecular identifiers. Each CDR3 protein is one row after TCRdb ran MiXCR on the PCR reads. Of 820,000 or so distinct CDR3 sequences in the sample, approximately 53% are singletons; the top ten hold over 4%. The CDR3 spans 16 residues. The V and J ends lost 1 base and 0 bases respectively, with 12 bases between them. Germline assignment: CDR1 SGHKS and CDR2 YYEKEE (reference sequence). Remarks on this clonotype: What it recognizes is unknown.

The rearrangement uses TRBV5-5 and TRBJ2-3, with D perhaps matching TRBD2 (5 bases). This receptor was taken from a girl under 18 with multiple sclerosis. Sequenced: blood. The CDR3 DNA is TGTGCCAGCAGCTTGCTAGGCGGGCTTAGCACAGATACGCAGTATTTT. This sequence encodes CASSLLGGLSTDTQYF.